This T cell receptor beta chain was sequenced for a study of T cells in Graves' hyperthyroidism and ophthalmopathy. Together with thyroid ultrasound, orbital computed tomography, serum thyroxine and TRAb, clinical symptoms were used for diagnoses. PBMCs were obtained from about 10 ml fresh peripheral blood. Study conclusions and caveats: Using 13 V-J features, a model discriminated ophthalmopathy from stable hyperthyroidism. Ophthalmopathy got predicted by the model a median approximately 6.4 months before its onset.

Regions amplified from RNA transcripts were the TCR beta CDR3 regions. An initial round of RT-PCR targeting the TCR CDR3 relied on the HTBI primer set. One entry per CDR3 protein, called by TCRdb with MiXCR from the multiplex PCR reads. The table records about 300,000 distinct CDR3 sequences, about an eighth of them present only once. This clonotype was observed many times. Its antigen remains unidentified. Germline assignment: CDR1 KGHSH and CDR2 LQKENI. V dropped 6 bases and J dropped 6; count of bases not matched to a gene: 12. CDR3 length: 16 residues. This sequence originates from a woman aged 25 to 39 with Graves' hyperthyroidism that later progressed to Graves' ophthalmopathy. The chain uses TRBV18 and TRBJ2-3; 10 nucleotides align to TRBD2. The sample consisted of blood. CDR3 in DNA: TGTGCCAGCTCCACCCCCGGGACTAGCGTAGCGGATACGCAGTATTTT. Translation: CASSTPGTSVADTQYF.